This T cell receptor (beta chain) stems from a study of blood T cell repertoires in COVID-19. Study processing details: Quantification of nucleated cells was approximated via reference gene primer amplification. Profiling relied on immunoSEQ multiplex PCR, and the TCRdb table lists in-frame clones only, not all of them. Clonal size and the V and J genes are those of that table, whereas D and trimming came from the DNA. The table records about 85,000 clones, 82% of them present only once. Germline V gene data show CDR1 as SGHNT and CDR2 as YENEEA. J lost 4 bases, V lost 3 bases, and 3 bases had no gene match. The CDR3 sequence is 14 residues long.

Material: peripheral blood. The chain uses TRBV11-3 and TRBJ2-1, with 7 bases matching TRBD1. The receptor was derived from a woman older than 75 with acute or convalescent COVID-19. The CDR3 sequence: CASSLGQTYNEQFF. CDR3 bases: TGTGCCAGCAGCTTGGGACAGACTTACAATGAGCAGTTCTTC.